What follows are 22 T cell receptor beta chains derived from one specimen sequenced in a study of T cell responses to AZD1222 COVID-19 vaccine. The method was immunoSEQ multiplex PCR; TCRdb's version includes in-frame clones alone and lacks a portion of them. The sample carries 150,000 or so clones, about 93% recorded once. Sequenced material: peripheral blood, taken on day 0 of AZD1222 vaccination. Receptors were obtained from an adult in good health.

The CDR3 sequence: CASSLGSGSRGEAFF. In DNA form, the CDR3 reads TGTGCCAGCAGCTTAGGGTCCGGATCGCGGGGTGAAGCTTTCTTT. The rearrangement uses TRBV7-9 and TRBJ1-1; D is ambiguous. V shed 1 base and J shed 7 bases, with 16 bases lying between them. The CDR3 has 15 amino acids. Looked up from germline, CDR1 is SEHNR and CDR2 is FQNEAQ (reference sequence).

Here the CDR3 reads CASRLGGRDAFF. As DNA, the CDR3 is TGTGCCAGTAGGCTAGGGGGGCGCGATGCTTTCTTT. This chain links TRBV19 with TRBJ1-1; the D gene is possibly TRBD1 (6 bases). There are 12 residues in the CDR3. Looked up from germline, CDR1 is LNHDA and CDR2 is SQIVND (reference sequence). Trimming removed 6 bases at V and 11 bases at J, with 16 bases between. The variable domain in full, with the rest retrieved from reference TRBV19 and TRBJ1-1, is DGGITQSPKYLFRKEGQNVTLSCEQNLNHDAMYWYRQDPGQGLRLIYYSQIVNDFQKGDIAEGYSVSREKKESFPLTVTSAQKNPTAFYLCASRLGGRDAFFGQGTRLTVV.

This clone came up once. The same CDR3 is also encoded by other DNA sequences in this sample. The V gene is TRBV5-5, the J gene TRBJ1-5; D is perhaps TRBD1 (5 bases). Germline CDR1 reads SGHKS; CDR2 reads YYEKEE (reference sequence). V lost 0 bases to trimming and J lost 0 bases, with 7 bases between them. The CDR3 runs 15 residues. This CDR3 reads CASSLAGNSNQPQHF. CDR3 nucleotides: TGTGCCAGCAGCTTGGCAGGGAATAGCAATCAGCCCCAGCATTTT.

V usage is TRBV3-1 (or the pseudogene TRBV3-2) and J usage is TRBJ2-7; D possibly corresponds to TRBD2 (6 bases). The CDR3 has 15 residues. Germline CDR1 reads LGHDT; CDR2 reads YNNKEL (reference sequence). Between the trimmed V and J ends, which lost 3 bases and 0 bases, there was a span of 12 bases. CDR3 in amino acids: CASSHTRLVSYEQYF. DNA for the CDR3: TGTGCCAGCAGCCACACCCGACTAGTCTCCTACGAGCAGTACTTC.

The rearrangement joins TRBV27 to TRBJ1-2; no reliable D call. This CDR3 is built from 13 residues. Trimming cost V 4 bases and J 4 bases, with 10 bases left between them. The germline gives CDR1 MNHEY, CDR2 SMNVEV (reference sequence). CDR3 nucleotides: TGTGCCAGCAGTTCCCGACCGGTCTATGGCTACACCTTC. Translation gives CASSSRPVYGYTF.

The chain joins TRBV9 to TRBJ1-2, with a weak D call TRBD1 (5 bases). The CDR3 contains 13 residues. Germline V lookup: CDR1 SGDLS, CDR2 YYNGEE. V was shortened by 3 bases and J by 8 bases, with 14 bases between the two germline ends. CDR3 coding DNA: TGTGCCAGCAGCGGACGAGACAGAGGGGGCTACACCTTC. Translated: CASSGRDRGGYTF.

The gene calls are TRBV6-1 and TRBJ1-3, with 9 bases fitting TRBD1. Germline V gene data show CDR1 as MNHNS and CDR2 as SASEGT. The V segment lost 4 bases and the J segment 4 bases; nucleotides outside the gene matches: 8. There are 16 residues in the CDR3. DNA of the CDR3: TGTGCCAGCAGTGGAGGCGGACAGGGGCGAGGAAACACCATATATTTT. This gives the protein CASSGGGQGRGNTIYF.

This clone has only one observation. The rearrangement joins TRBV6-5 to TRBJ1-2, with 7 bases aligning to TRBD1. Germline assignment: CDR1 MNHEY and CDR2 SVGAGI. The CDR3 sequence is 16 residues long. Losses at the gene ends were 2 bases for V and 5 bases for J; bases not matched to a gene: 11. CDR3 loop: CASSYRGTTGLYGYTF. In DNA, the CDR3 is TGTGCCAGCAGTTACAGGGGGACGACAGGGCTATATGGCTACACCTTC.

This clone was seen only once. The chain carries TRBV20-1 and TRBJ1-1; TRBD1 might be the D (6 bases). V lost 5 bases, J lost 11 bases, and 15 bases lay in between. Looked up from germline, CDR1 is DFQATT and CDR2 is SNEGSKA (reference sequence). This CDR3 spans 11 amino acids. CDR3 nucleotides: TGCAGTGCTCTACCCAGGGGAGAGGCTTTCTTT. Protein product: CSALPRGEAFF.

This clone was counted a few times. J is TRBJ2-2 and V is TRBV6-1; D unresolved. CDR1 MNHNS and CDR2 SASEGT come from the germline V gene. Deletions cut 2 bases from V and 4 bases from J, with 5 bases between. The CDR3 sequence is 13 residues long. CDR3 sequence reads: CASSESGTGELFF. For the CDR3, the DNA is TGTGCCAGCAGTGAATCCGGCACCGGGGAGCTGTTTTTT.

The chain couples TRBV3-1 (or the pseudogene TRBV3-2) to TRBJ1-6; D possibly corresponds to TRBD1 (6 bases). This CDR3 spans 14 amino acids. Trimming cost V 1 base and J 12 bases, with 13 bases left between them. The V gene's germline CDR1 is LGHDT and CDR2 YNNKEL (reference sequence). The DNA of the CDR3 is TGTGCCAGCAGCCAAGGGGGGGCCCTCCGACCCCTCCACTTT. Translating it yields CASSQGGALRPLHF.

V is TRBV5-6 and J is TRBJ1-4; 9 bases match TRBD1. V trimming: 1 base; J trimming: 6 bases; junction bases outside the gene matches: 4. This CDR3 has 15 amino acids. CDR1 SGHDT and CDR2 YYEEEE come from the germline V gene. In DNA form, the CDR3 reads TGTGCCAGCAGCTTGAAGGGACAGGGCTATGAAAAACTGTTTTTT. Translating it yields CASSLKGQGYEKLFF.

The chain has TRBV27 and TRBJ1-4; 8 nucleotides align to TRBD1. The CDR3 spans 14 residues. J was trimmed by 8 bases and V by 6 bases; bases with no gene match: 8. Germline values: CDR1 MNHEY, CDR2 SMNVEV (reference sequence). CDR3 residues: CASRRTGKGEKLFF. CDR3 bases: TGTGCCAGCAGAAGGACAGGGAAAGGAGAAAAACTGTTTTTT.

This clone is a singleton in its sample. The V and J genes are TRBV5-1 and TRBJ1-2, with D unresolved. Germline lookup yields CDR1 SGHRS and CDR2 YFSETQ. Between the trimmed V and J ends, which lost 0 bases and 2 bases, there was a span of 11 bases. This CDR3 comprises 15 residues. CDR3 DNA sequence: TGCGCCAGCAGCTTGGGGTACACGGGGAACTATGGCTACACCTTC. Translating it yields CASSLGYTGNYGYTF.

V gene TRBV6-5 combines with J gene TRBJ1-2; D is uncertain. The CDR3 is 13 amino acids. The V and J ends lost 2 bases and 1 base respectively, with 5 bases between them. The germline V gene encodes CDR1 MNHEY and CDR2 SVGAGI. The DNA for the CDR3 is TGTGCCAGCAGTTACGAGGTTAACTATGGCTACACCTTC. Its translation is CASSYEVNYGYTF.

This rearrangement joins TRBV5-1 to TRBJ2-2; a possible D gene is TRBD1 (6 bases). Per the germline V gene, CDR1 is SGHRS and CDR2 is YFSETQ. The CDR3 totals 13 residues. V was shortened by 2 bases and J by 4 bases, with 6 bases between the two germline ends. In DNA form, the CDR3 reads TGCGCCAGCAGCTTACAGGGCACCGGGGAGCTGTTTTTT. Its protein is CASSLQGTGELFF.

This rearrangement joins TRBV27 to TRBJ1-1, with D unclear. Trimming left V 6 bases short and J 1 base short, with 18 bases between. Germline CDR1 is MNHEY and CDR2 is SMNVEV (reference sequence). The CDR3 runs 16 residues. CDR3 amino acids: CASSPVAIRGNTEAFF. In DNA, the CDR3 is TGTGCCAGCAGCCCTGTGGCGATCCGGGGGAACACTGAAGCTTTCTTT.

V gene TRBV5-1 combines with J gene TRBJ2-1; D is ambiguous. V lost 0 bases and J 5 bases, leaving 6 bases between the germline ends. CDR3 size: 13 residues. Germline V gene lookup returns CDR1 SGHRS and CDR2 YFSETQ. In DNA, the CDR3 is TGCGCCAGCAGCTTGGATAGTAACAATGAGCAGTTCTTC. It yields the protein CASSLDSNNEQFF.

The rearrangement joins TRBV27 to TRBJ1-5; D not certain. Trimming took off 5 bases at V and 2 bases at J, with 10 bases between the two ends. There are 14 residues in the CDR3. Germline CDR1 and CDR2: MNHEY and SMNVEV (reference sequence). In DNA form, the CDR3 reads TGTGCCAGCAGTGCGGGTGGCGGCAATCAGCCCCAGCATTTT. It codes for CASSAGGGNQPQHF.

This chain joins TRBV19 and TRBJ1-6; 7 nucleotides agree with TRBD1. This CDR3 contains 14 residues. V shed 6 bases, J shed 10 bases, and the junction held 9 bases outside the gene matches. Germline V gene data show CDR1 as LNHDA and CDR2 as SQIVND (reference sequence). The CDR3 sequence is CASRPDRDNSPLHF. CDR3 nucleotides: TGTGCCAGTAGACCTGACAGGGACAACTCACCCCTCCACTTT.

The chain has TRBV28 and TRBJ1-2; unclear D gene. The V and J ends lost 1 base and 2 bases respectively, with 11 bases between them. The germline V gene encodes CDR1 MDHEN and CDR2 SYDVKM. The CDR3 runs to 15 residues. In DNA form, the CDR3 reads TGTGCCAGCAGTTTATATAGTGCGGAGAACTATGGCTACACCTTC. Its protein product is CASSLYSAENYGYTF.

The genes are TRBV7-3 and TRBJ1-1, with 8 bases aligning to TRBD1. J gave up 1 base and V 4 bases, and 5 bases lay outside the gene matches. CDR3 size: 15 residues. CDR1 is SGHTA, CDR2 FQGTGA, per germline. CDR3 residues: CASSSLGTGNTEAFF. In DNA form, the CDR3 reads TGTGCCAGCAGCTCCCTCGGGACAGGGAACACTGAAGCTTTCTTT.